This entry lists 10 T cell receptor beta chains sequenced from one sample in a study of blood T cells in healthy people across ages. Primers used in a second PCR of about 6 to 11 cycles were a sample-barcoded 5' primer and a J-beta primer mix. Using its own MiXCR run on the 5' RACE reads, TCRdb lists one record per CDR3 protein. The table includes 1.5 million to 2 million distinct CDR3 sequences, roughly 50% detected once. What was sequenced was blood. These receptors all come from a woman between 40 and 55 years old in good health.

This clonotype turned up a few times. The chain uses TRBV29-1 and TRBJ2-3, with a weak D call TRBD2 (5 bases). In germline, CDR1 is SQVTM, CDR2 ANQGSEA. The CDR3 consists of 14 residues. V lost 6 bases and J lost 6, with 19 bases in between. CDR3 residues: CSVVPRLAADTQYF. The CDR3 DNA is TGCAGCGTCGTCCCACGGCTAGCAGCGGATACGCAGTATTTT.

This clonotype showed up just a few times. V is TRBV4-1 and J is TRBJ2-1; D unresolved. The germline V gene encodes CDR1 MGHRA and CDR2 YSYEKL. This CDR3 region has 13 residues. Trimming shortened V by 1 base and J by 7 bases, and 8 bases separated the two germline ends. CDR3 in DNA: TGCGCCAGCAGCCAAGTCTCGGGTAATGAGCAGTTCTTC. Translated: CASSQVSGNEQFF.

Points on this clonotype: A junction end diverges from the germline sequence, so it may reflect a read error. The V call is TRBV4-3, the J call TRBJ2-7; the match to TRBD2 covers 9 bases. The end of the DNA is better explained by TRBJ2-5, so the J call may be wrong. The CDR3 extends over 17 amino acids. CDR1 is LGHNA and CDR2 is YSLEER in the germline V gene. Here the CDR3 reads CAGSQDYYAGGPETQYF. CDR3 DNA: TGCGCCGGCAGCCAAGATTATTACGCGGGGGGGCCTGAGACCCAGTACTTC.

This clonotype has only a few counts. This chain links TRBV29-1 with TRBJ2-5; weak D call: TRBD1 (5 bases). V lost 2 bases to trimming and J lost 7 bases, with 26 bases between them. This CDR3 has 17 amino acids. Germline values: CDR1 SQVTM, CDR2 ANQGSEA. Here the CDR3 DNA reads TGCAGCGTTGAAAGGACGGTAACCTTTGGGGCATTATGGACCCAGTACTTC. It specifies CSVERTVTFGALWTQYF.

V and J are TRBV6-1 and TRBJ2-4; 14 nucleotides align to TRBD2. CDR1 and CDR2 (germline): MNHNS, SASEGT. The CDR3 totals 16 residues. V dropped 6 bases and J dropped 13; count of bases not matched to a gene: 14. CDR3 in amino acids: CASSPRPGTSGGEQYF. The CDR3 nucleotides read TGTGCCAGCAGCCCCCGACCTGGGACTAGCGGGGGAGAGCAGTACTTC.

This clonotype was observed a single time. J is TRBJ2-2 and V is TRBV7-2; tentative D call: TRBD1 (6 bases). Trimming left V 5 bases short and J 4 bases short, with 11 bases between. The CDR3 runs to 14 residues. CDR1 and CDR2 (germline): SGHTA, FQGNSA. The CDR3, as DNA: TGTGCCAGCAGCCCACAGGGAAGCACCGGGGAGCTGTTTTTT. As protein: CASSPQGSTGELFF.

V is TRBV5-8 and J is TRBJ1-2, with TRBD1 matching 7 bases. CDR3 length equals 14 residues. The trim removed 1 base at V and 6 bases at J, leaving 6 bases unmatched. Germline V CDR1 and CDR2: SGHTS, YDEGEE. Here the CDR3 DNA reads TGTGCCAGCAGCTTGTATTTAGGGGGCGATGGCTACACCTTC. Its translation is CASSLYLGGDGYTF. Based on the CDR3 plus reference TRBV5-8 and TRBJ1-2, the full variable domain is EAGVTQSPTHLIKTRGQQATLRCSPISGHTSVYWYQQALGLGLQFLLWYDEGEERNRGNFPPRFSGRQFPNYSSELNVNALELEDSALYLCASSLYLGGDGYTFGSGTRLTVV.

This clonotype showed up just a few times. For the CDR3, the DNA is TGCAGTGTACGGGCCTCGGGGGTACAAGAGACCCAGTACTTC. Translation: CSVRASGVQETQYF. V gene TRBV20-1 combines with J gene TRBJ2-5; possibly TRBD2 for D (6 bases). The V gene's germline CDR1 is DFQATT and CDR2 SNEGSKA (reference sequence). The V gene lost 7 bases and the J gene lost 2 bases, with 17 bases spanning the gap. This CDR3 is built from 14 residues.

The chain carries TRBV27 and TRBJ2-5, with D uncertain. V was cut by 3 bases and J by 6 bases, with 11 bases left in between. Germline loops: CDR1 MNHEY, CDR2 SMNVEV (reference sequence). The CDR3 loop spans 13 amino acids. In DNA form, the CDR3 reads TGTGCCAGCAGTTTGGCCCTTCGGAAGACCCAGTACTTC. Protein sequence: CASSLALRKTQYF.

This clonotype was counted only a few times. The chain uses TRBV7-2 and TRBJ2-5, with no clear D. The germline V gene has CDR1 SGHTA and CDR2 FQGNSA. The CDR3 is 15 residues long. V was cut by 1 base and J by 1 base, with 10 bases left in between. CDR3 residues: CASSLGVGIQETQYF. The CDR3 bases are TGTGCCAGCAGCTTAGGGGTGGGCATCCAAGAGACCCAGTACTTC.